Presented here are 13 T cell receptor beta chains from one specimen sequenced in a study of neurological immune-mediated disorders (dated by TCRdb to 2018 to 2020). Libraries came from 5' RACE. The run used an Illumina HiSeq 2500. TCRdb applied fastp at Q25 and MiXCR to the public reads, then kept only in-frame beta chains. Each entry merges the rows of one CDR3 protein and shows their most common DNA and genes. This sample is represented by almost 30,000 distinct CDR3 sequences; around 10% of them were singletons. The top ten clonotypes cover 5.8% of the sample. The sequencing input was PBMCs. The receptors come from a woman aged 60-75 years in good health.

This chain uses TRBV12-3 or TRBV12-4 with TRBJ2-1; tentatively, D is TRBD1 or TRBD2 (5 bases each). V was pared by 6 bases and J by 7 bases, with 19 bases between. The CDR3 has 15 residues. Written as DNA, the CDR3 is TGTGCCAGCAGCCAACTCGGGACGGACAAAAATGAGCAGTTCTTC. Encoded protein: CASSQLGTDKNEQFF.

This clonotype occurred many times. For the CDR3, the DNA is TGTGCCAGCAGCTTATTAGCGGGGAGACACACAGATACGCAGTATTTT. It yields the protein CASSLLAGRHTDTQYF. The chain recombines TRBV9 with TRBJ2-3, with 8 bases lining up with TRBD2. The CDR3 is 16 amino acids. V gave up 4 bases and J gave up 2 bases; unmatched junction bases: 9. CDR1 SGDLS and CDR2 YYNGEE come from the germline V gene.

This clonotype was counted many times. The chain has TRBV7-2 and TRBJ2-7, with D maybe TRBD1 (6 bases). The CDR3 loop spans 14 amino acids. V was trimmed by 3 bases and J by 1 base, leaving 10 bases between them. Looked up from germline, CDR1 is SGHTA and CDR2 is FQGNSA. The CDR3 spells CASSFRDTSYEQYF. The CDR3 nucleotides read TGTGCCAGCAGCTTCCGGGACACTTCCTACGAGCAGTACTTC. Supplemented by reference TRBV7-2 and TRBJ2-7, the full variable domain reads GAGVSQSPSNKVTEKGKDVELRCDPISGHTALYWYRQSLGQGLEFLIYFQGNSAPDKSGLPSDRFSAERTGGSVSTLTIQRTQQEDSAVYLCASSFRDTSYEQYFGPGTRLTVT.

Ten or more counts support this clonotype. The chain employs TRBV6-2 or TRBV6-3 and TRBJ1-1; 10 bases line up with TRBD1. Germline V gene data show CDR1 as MNHEY and CDR2 as SVGEGT. CDR3 length: 16 amino acids. With V trimmed by 4 bases and J by 3 bases, 8 bases remained unmatched. CDR3 in amino acids: CASSWLPGTGDTEAFF. The CDR3 DNA is TGTGCCAGCAGTTGGCTGCCCGGGACAGGGGACACTGAAGCTTTCTTT.

Many counts were recorded for this clonotype. The chain links TRBV4-1 to TRBJ1-5; perhaps TRBD1 as D (6 bases). Germline CDR1 reads MGHRA; CDR2 reads YSYEKL. V dropped 1 base and J dropped 6 bases, with 16 bases sitting between them. CDR3 length: 16 residues. The CDR3 is CASSQGGGQIGQPQHF. CDR3 nucleotides: TGCGCCAGCAGCCAAGGGGGCGGACAGATCGGTCAGCCCCAGCATTTT.

This clonotype was counted at least ten times. The chain is built from TRBV20-1 and TRBJ2-5; D is unresolved. Germline V gene data show CDR1 as DFQATT and CDR2 as SNEGSKA (reference sequence). Trimming removed 3 bases at V and 5 bases at J, with 13 bases between. This CDR3 region has 13 residues. The CDR3 region is CSASVGGRETQYF. The CDR3 nucleotides read TGCAGTGCTAGTGTGGGTGGCAGGGAGACCCAGTACTTC.

This clonotype occurred many times. The chain recombines TRBV12-3 or TRBV12-4 with TRBJ1-1, with D possibly TRBD1 on 5 matching bases. Trimming cost V 8 bases and J 5 bases, with 15 bases left between them. The CDR3 totals 13 residues. CDR3 residues: CASGRPGGTEAFF. The CDR3 DNA reads TGTGCCAGCGGACGCCCCGGGGGGACTGAAGCTTTCTTT.

There are many counts of this clonotype. V usage is TRBV5-1 and J usage is TRBJ2-1; 7 nucleotides align to TRBD2. Germline CDR1 reads SGHRS; CDR2 reads YFSETQ. With V trimmed by 4 bases and J by 4 bases, 2 bases remained unmatched. The CDR3 spans 13 residues. Here the CDR3 DNA reads TGCGCCAGCAGCAAGGGAGGGTACAATGAGCAGTTCTTC. This gives the protein CASSKGGYNEQFF. The complete variable domain, with remaining parts taken from reference TRBV5-1 and TRBJ2-1, reads KAGVTQTPRYLIKTRGQQVTLSCSPISGHRSVSWYQQTPGQGLQFLFEYFSETQRNKGNFPGRFSGRQFSNSRSEMNVSTLELGDSALYLCASSKGGYNEQFFGPGTRLTVL.

Many counts were recorded for this clonotype. J is TRBJ1-2 and V is TRBV24-1, with 8 bases aligning to TRBD1. Germline V gene lookup returns CDR1 KGHDR and CDR2 SFDVKD. Trimming took 5 bases from V and 5 from J; bases not matched to a gene: 6. The CDR3 length is 14 residues. The CDR3 loop reads CATSAGRTGYGYTF. As DNA, the CDR3 is TGTGCCACCAGTGCCGGTCGGACAGGGTATGGCTACACCTTC.

This clonotype appeared many times. The chain uses TRBV7-3 and TRBJ2-5; no clear D gene. The CDR3 is 15 amino acids. Germline CDR1 and CDR2: SGHTA and FQGTGA. Trimming took 5 bases from V and 5 from J, leaving 18 bases between them. CDR3 in amino acids: CASSRPGPQGETQYF. As DNA, the CDR3 is TGTGCCAGCAGCCGTCCGGGCCCTCAAGGGGAGACCCAGTACTTC.

This clonotype was found many times. It may be a read error: a sequence one base away is much more abundant. The CDR3 nucleotides are TGTGCCAGCAGTCCGGCGGGACGGGACACCGGGGAGCCGTTTTTT. Its translation: CASSPAGRDTGEPFF. The rearrangement joins TRBV27 to TRBJ2-2; tentatively, D is TRBD1 or TRBD2 (6 bases each). In germline, CDR1 is MNHEY, CDR2 SMNVEV (reference sequence). The CDR3 consists of 15 residues.

This clonotype occurred many times. CDR3 nucleotide sequence: TGCAGTGCTAGAGACCAGACAGATACGCAGTATTTT. The encoded protein is CSARDQTDTQYF. The chain joins TRBV20-1 to TRBJ2-3; D call uncertain. This CDR3 has 12 amino acids. Germline CDR1 reads DFQATT; CDR2 reads SNEGSKA (reference sequence). V was trimmed by 0 bases and J by 3 bases, leaving 4 bases between them.

This clonotype was seen a few times. This chain links TRBV6-4 with TRBJ2-1; D is uncertain. From germline, CDR1 is MRHNA and CDR2 SNTAGT. The length of the CDR3 is 15 residues. V dropped 8 bases and J dropped 1 base, with 15 bases sitting between them. The DNA of the CDR3 is TGTGCCAGCTCTACAGTCTTAGGGTCCTACAATGAGCAGTTCTTC. It codes for CASSTVLGSYNEQFF.